The clone carrying this T cell receptor (beta chain) was found many times. TCR beta CDR3 regions were amplified from RNA. In the first-round RT-PCR of the TCR CDR3, the HTBI primer set was used. TCRdb processed the multiplex PCR reads anew with MiXCR; each CDR3 protein has one entry. The profile shows about 59,000 distinct CDR3 sequences, roughly 50% of them singletons. This sample is part of a study of T cells in Graves' hyperthyroidism and ophthalmopathy. J lost 7 bases, V lost 4 bases, and 9 bases had no gene match. Germline CDR1 is SGHRS and CDR2 is YFSETQ. CDR3 size: 15 residues. This TCR was recovered from a woman aged 55-75 years with Graves' ophthalmopathy. V usage is TRBV5-1 and J usage is TRBJ2-5; 11 bases map to TRBD1. Sequenced sample: blood. CDR3 DNA: TGCGCCAGCAGCAGTGGACAGGGGGCGATCGGGACCCAGTACTTC. It is translated as CASSSGQGAIGTQYF.